These 8 T cell receptor beta chains originate from one sample sequenced in a study of CD8+ T cells in alopecia areata. Sequencing templates came from extracted RNA that was reverse transcribed into cDNA. Sequencing used immunoSEQ multiplex PCR; TCRdb keeps in-frame clones, though not all of them. Here the sample spans approximately 140,000 clones, around 47% being singletons. Sequencing was done on a sample of CD4+ T cells sorted from blood. Receptor source: a human donor with alopecia areata.

J is TRBJ2-5 and V is TRBV6-1, with 9 bases identical to TRBD1. This CDR3 region has 12 residues. J lost 5 bases, V lost 10 bases, and 5 bases had no gene match. Germline values: CDR1 MNHNS, CDR2 SASEGT. The CDR3 sequence is CATTGGVETQYF. DNA for the CDR3: TGTGCCACTACAGGGGGCGTCGAGACCCAGTACTTC.

This clone has just a few counts. The chain joins TRBV2 to TRBJ1-1; the D is unclear. V was cut by 6 bases and J by 1 base, with 9 bases left in between. This CDR3 contains 13 residues. Germline-derived CDR1 and CDR2 are SNHLY and FYNNEI. This CDR3 reads CASSVQPNTEAFF. The CDR3 DNA sequence: TGTGCCAGCAGCGTACAGCCGAACACTGAAGCTTTCTTT.

The chain combines TRBV5-1 with TRBJ2-1; D could derive from TRBD1 or TRBD2 (5 bases each). This CDR3 is 12 amino acids long. Looked up from germline, CDR1 is SGHRS and CDR2 is YFSETQ. V shed 6 bases and J shed 7 bases, with 11 bases lying between them. The CDR3 sequence is CASTLGTNEQFF. The DNA for the CDR3 is TGCGCCAGCACCCTAGGGACGAATGAGCAGTTCTTC.

This clone has a handful of counts. The rearrangement uses TRBV7-9 and TRBJ2-3; maybe TRBD2 (6 bases). The CDR3 runs to 14 residues. Germline values: CDR1 SEHNR, CDR2 FQNEAQ (reference sequence). V lost 6 bases and J lost 5, with 15 bases in between. The CDR3 DNA follows: TGTGCCAGCAGTCTGGGAGGCGCGGGAGATACGCAGTATTTT. Translated: CASSLGGAGDTQYF. Full variable domain (missing parts from reference TRBV7-9 and TRBJ2-3): DTGVSQNPRHKITKRGQNVTFRCDPISEHNRLYWYRQTLGQGPEFLTYFQNEAQLEKSRLLSDRFSAERPKGSFSTLEIQRTEQGDSAMYLCASSLGGAGDTQYFGPGTRLTVL.

The chain links TRBV23-1 to TRBJ1-1; D is unresolved. TRBV23-1 is placed among ORFs of uncertain function. Trimming removed 4 bases at V and 9 bases at J, with 3 bases between. This CDR3 is 9 amino acids long. The CDR3 is CASSLKAFF. For the CDR3, the DNA is TGCGCCAGCAGTCTTAAAGCTTTCTTT.

This sequence joins TRBV29-1 and TRBJ1-1, with D unresolved. The CDR3 is made up of 10 amino acids. CDR1 is SQVTM and CDR2 is ANQGSEA in the germline V gene. Between the trimmed V and J ends, which lost 7 bases and 5 bases, there was a span of 8 bases. CDR3 region: CSGQTTEAFF. Here the CDR3 DNA reads TGCAGCGGCCAAACGACTGAAGCTTTCTTT.

The V call is TRBV29-1, the J call TRBJ2-1; TRBD2 matches at 8 bases. CDR1 SQVTM and CDR2 ANQGSEA come from the germline V gene. V lost 6 bases and J lost 7; bases outside the gene matches: 20. This CDR3 contains 17 residues. CDR3: CSVPTLRVAGKNNEQFF. CDR3 DNA: TGCAGCGTCCCCACCCTCAGGGTAGCGGGAAAGAATAATGAGCAGTTCTTC.

This rearrangement joins TRBV28 to TRBJ1-5, with no clear D. The CDR3 sequence is 12 residues long. Germline CDR1 MDHEN, CDR2 SYDVKM. Trimming pared 1 base from V and 4 bases from J, leaving 2 bases between. The CDR3 is CASSLLNQPQHF. The CDR3 coding sequence is TGTGCCAGCAGTTTATTAAATCAGCCCCAGCATTTT.